Following are 32 T cell receptor beta chains from one sample sequenced in a study of response to subunit inactivated influenza vaccine. TCRdb analysed the RT-PCR reads with MiXCR anew, one entry per CDR3 protein. The sample consists of 590,000 or so distinct CDR3 sequences, 12% to 15% of them appearing once. Sequencing used PBMCs from blood, obtained around 14 days before vaccination. These TCRs come from a man aged 50-60 years who received an inactivated influenza vaccine.

The rearrangement links TRBV5-1 to TRBJ1-2; D call uncertain. The germline V and J ends were trimmed by 1 base and 8 bases, with 12 bases remaining between them. Per germline, CDR1 SGHRS and CDR2 YFSETQ. This CDR3 contains 13 residues. Here the CDR3 reads CASSLIGYGGYTF. The CDR3 nucleotides read TGCGCCAGCAGCTTGATCGGGTATGGAGGCTACACCTTC. Full variable domain (rest looked up from reference TRBV5-1 and TRBJ1-2): KAGVTQTPRYLIKTRGQQVTLSCSPISGHRSVSWYQQTPGQGLQFLFEYFSETQRNKGNFPGRFSGRQFSNSRSEMNVSTLELGDSALYLCASSLIGYGGYTFGSGTRLTVV.

This clonotype was detected a few times. The rearrangement joins TRBV2 to TRBJ2-1; D is undetermined. V gave up 4 bases and J gave up 6 bases, with 10 bases separating them. Germline V CDR1 and CDR2: SNHLY, FYNNEI. This CDR3 has 13 residues. Here the CDR3 reads CASSAFYRNEQFF. DNA for the CDR3: TGTGCCAGCAGTGCCTTTTATCGCAATGAGCAGTTCTTC.

A few counts support this clonotype. J is TRBJ2-7 and V is TRBV25-1, with D possibly matching TRBD1 (6 bases). This CDR3 comprises 13 residues. Trimming cost V 4 bases and J 4 bases, with 11 bases left between them. Germline V gene data show CDR1 as MGHDK and CDR2 as SYGVNS. CDR3 sequence (DNA): TGTGCCAGCAGTGCACAGGGAACATACGAGCAGTACTTC. This translates into CASSAQGTYEQYF.

The chain has TRBV9 and TRBJ2-1; 10 bases agree with TRBD2. Germline V gives CDR1 SGDLS, CDR2 YYNGEE. The V gene end was trimmed by 3 bases and the J gene end by 10 bases; junction bases not matched to a gene: 10. The length of the CDR3 is 15 residues. CDR3 sequence reads: CASSDSGRADGEQFF. Here the CDR3 DNA reads TGTGCCAGCAGCGACAGCGGGAGGGCCGACGGAGAGCAGTTCTTC.

This chain connects TRBV4-2 to TRBJ2-3; D perhaps matches TRBD2 (5 bases). CDR1 is LGHNA and CDR2 is YNFKEQ in the germline V gene. The V end lost 0 bases, the J end lost 1 base, and 14 bases lay between the germline ends. The CDR3 is 17 residues long. CDR3 residues: CASSQDVSGSGTDTQYF. The DNA of the CDR3 is TGTGCCAGCAGCCAAGATGTTAGTGGGAGCGGCACAGATACGCAGTATTTT.

This clonotype was seen repeatedly, ten times or more. The CDR3 DNA sequence: TGTGCCAGCAGTTTAGGTCCAGGGTCCACTGAAGCTTTCTTT. Its protein is CASSLGPGSTEAFF. This sequence joins TRBV12-3 or TRBV12-4 and TRBJ1-1, with D possibly being TRBD1 (5 bases). The CDR3 runs to 14 residues. The V end was cut by 1 base, the J end by 4 bases, with 10 bases between.

This clonotype has a count of ten or more. The chain uses TRBV20-1 and TRBJ2-7; TRBD1 is a possible D gene (5 bases). CDR1 is DFQATT, CDR2 SNEGSKA, per germline (reference sequence). This CDR3 contains 14 residues. Trimming removed 1 base at V and 0 bases at J, with 10 bases between. The CDR3 DNA sequence: TGCAGTGCTAGAGGGGGCGTAGGCTCCTACGAGCAGTACTTC. Its protein product is CSARGGVGSYEQYF.

This clonotype was counted between two and nine times. This chain uses TRBV7-2 with TRBJ2-3; 10 bases line up with TRBD2. The germline V gene has CDR1 SGHTA and CDR2 FQGNSA. V lost 6 bases, J lost 5 bases, and 8 bases stayed unmatched. The CDR3 consists of 15 residues. The CDR3 sequence is CASRRASGSGDTQYF. The CDR3 DNA follows: TGTGCCAGCAGAAGGGCTAGCGGGAGTGGAGATACGCAGTATTTT.

This clonotype showed up just a few times. The rearrangement links TRBV5-1 to TRBJ2-5; D gene ambiguous. Germline values: CDR1 SGHRS, CDR2 YFSETQ. The ends were cut back, 1 base at V and 2 bases at J, with 9 bases in the middle. The length of the CDR3 is 14 residues. In DNA, the CDR3 is TGCGCCAGCAGCTTGCAGGACCTTCAAGAGACCCAGTACTTC. Translating gives CASSLQDLQETQYF.

This clonotype was observed a single time. An end of the junction does not agree with germline; a read error may underlie this. The chain has TRBV4-1 and TRBJ1-4; D might be TRBD1 (6 bases). Germline CDR1 and CDR2: MGHRA and YSYEKL. This CDR3 contains 16 residues. CDR3 DNA sequence: TGCGCCAGCAGCCAAGATGACACAGGGACAAATGAAGAACTGTTTTTT. It encodes CASSQDDTGTNEELFF.

The chain has TRBV25-1 and TRBJ2-7, with a tentative D call TRBD1 (6 bases). This CDR3 contains 12 residues. V was cut by 5 bases and J by 6 bases, with 11 bases left in between. Per the germline V gene, CDR1 is MGHDK and CDR2 is SYGVNS. As DNA, the CDR3 is TGTGCCAGCAGTCCTACAGGGCGCGAGCAGTACTTC. Its translation is CASSPTGREQYF.

The chain carries TRBV29-1 and TRBJ1-1, with unresolved D. V was cut by 4 bases and J by 5 bases, with 8 bases left in between. Germline-derived CDR1 and CDR2 are SQVTM and ANQGSEA. This CDR3 spans 11 amino acids. In DNA form, the CDR3 reads TGCAGCGTTGTAAGAAGTACTGAAGCTTTCTTT. Residues: CSVVRSTEAFF.

The V call is TRBV6-5, the J call TRBJ2-7; 7 bases match TRBD1. This CDR3 contains 14 residues. Trimming cost V 2 bases and J 2 bases; bases outside gene matches: 3. The germline V gene encodes CDR1 MNHEY and CDR2 SVGAGI. As DNA, the CDR3 is TGTGCCAGCAGTTACGGGGGACAGACCTACGAGCAGTACTTC. It translates to CASSYGGQTYEQYF.

Details on this clonotype: Compared with germline, one end of the junction differs, possibly owing to a read error. The rearrangement uses TRBV29-1 and TRBJ2-7, with TRBD2 identical over 7 bases. The V gene's germline CDR1 is SQVTM and CDR2 ANQGSEA. This CDR3 spans 15 amino acids. Written as DNA, the CDR3 is TGCAGCGCTGAAGCCCGAAGCGGGGCGCGGTACGAGCAGTACTTC. Its protein product is CSAEARSGARYEQYF.

Only one count was recorded for this clonotype. V usage is TRBV10-3 and J usage is TRBJ2-3, with 7 positions matching TRBD1. The CDR3 loop spans 16 amino acids. The V gene end was trimmed by 5 bases and the J gene end by 1 base; junction bases not matched to a gene: 9. The germline gives CDR1 ENHRY, CDR2 SYGVKD. The CDR3 spells CAISKTSGGGTDTQYF. In nucleotides, the CDR3 is TGTGCCATCAGTAAGACGTCAGGGGGTGGCACAGATACGCAGTATTTT.

This sequence joins TRBV7-9 and TRBJ2-3; 7 bases are a match to TRBD1. With V trimmed by 6 bases and J by 2 bases, 5 bases remained unmatched. The germline gives CDR1 SEHNR, CDR2 FQNEAQ (reference sequence). The CDR3 sequence is 14 residues long. The CDR3 loop reads CASRAGTVTDTQYF. The CDR3 DNA reads as TGTGCCAGCAGGGCCGGGACAGTCACAGATACGCAGTATTTT.

This clonotype was seen a few times. The chain employs TRBV5-1 and TRBJ2-4, with 12 bases lining up with TRBD1. J gave up 3 bases and V 5 bases, and 9 bases lay outside the gene matches. CDR1 and CDR2 from the germline V gene are SGHRS and YFSETQ. This CDR3 is built from 17 residues. CDR3 amino acids: CASSWDRGRVGKNIQYF. The CDR3 DNA sequence: TGCGCCAGCAGTTGGGACAGGGGGCGCGTTGGCAAAAACATTCAGTACTTC.

The gene calls are TRBV11-2 and TRBJ2-3; D call uncertain. Germline V lookup: CDR1 SGHAT, CDR2 FQNNGV. Trimming cost V 0 bases and J 1 base, with 11 bases left between them. This CDR3 spans 16 amino acids. The CDR3 coding sequence is TGTGCCAGCAGCTTAGATGTTCTAGAAGGCACAGATACGCAGTATTTT. Encoded protein: CASSLDVLEGTDTQYF.

The chain's CDR3 is CATRNGASGTQYF. CDR3 bases: TGTGCCACCAGGAACGGGGCCTCAGGGACCCAGTACTTC. V gene TRBV24-1 combines with J gene TRBJ2-5; D is possibly TRBD1 or TRBD2 (5 bases each). Deletions cut 7 bases from V and 7 bases from J, with 15 bases between. The CDR3 has 13 residues. In germline, CDR1 is KGHDR, CDR2 SFDVKD.

CDR3 residues: CASSLSGMVYNEQFF. The CDR3 DNA reads TGCGCCAGCAGCTTAAGCGGGATGGTATACAATGAGCAGTTCTTC. The chain employs TRBV5-1 and TRBJ2-1; TRBD2 aligns across 7 bases. CDR1 SGHRS and CDR2 YFSETQ come from the germline V gene. The V gene end was trimmed by 2 bases and the J gene end by 4 bases; junction bases not matched to a gene: 6. CDR3 length equals 15 residues.

Here the CDR3 reads CASSADSGANVLTF. Here the CDR3 DNA reads TGTGCCAGCAGTGCAGACTCTGGGGCCAACGTCCTGACTTTC. The genes are TRBV27 and TRBJ2-6; D remains unclear. The CDR3 consists of 14 residues. Between the trimmed V and J ends, which lost 5 bases and 0 bases, there was a span of 5 bases. CDR1 MNHEY and CDR2 SMNVEV come from the germline V gene (reference sequence).

This clonotype came up a few times. The CDR3 bases are TGTGCCAGCAGCTCCGAGTTGGTTGAAAAACTGTTTTTT. This codes for CASSSELVEKLFF. The V and J genes are TRBV28 and TRBJ1-4; D gene unclear. The CDR3 totals 13 residues. Germline loops: CDR1 MDHEN, CDR2 SYDVKM. Trimming took off 6 bases at V and 7 bases at J, with 12 bases between the two ends.

The sample holds a few counts of this clonotype. This chain joins TRBV3-1 and TRBJ2-6; D is unresolved. CDR3 length: 16 residues. CDR1 is LGHDT, CDR2 YNNKEL, per germline (reference sequence). V was pared by 3 bases and J by 0 bases, with 9 bases between. The CDR3 sequence is CASSQIAGSGANVLTF. The CDR3 DNA is TGTGCCAGCAGCCAGATAGCAGGCTCTGGGGCCAACGTCCTGACTTTC.

This clonotype was picked up a small number of times. The V gene is TRBV6-6, the J gene TRBJ2-1; D might be TRBD1 or TRBD2, each matching 5 bases. Trimming pared 0 bases from V and 12 bases from J, leaving 9 bases between. The V gene's germline CDR1 is MNHNY and CDR2 SVGAGI (reference sequence). This CDR3 is built from 12 residues. The CDR3 region is CASSYSNGAQFF. DNA for the CDR3: TGTGCCAGCAGTTACTCGAACGGGGCGCAGTTCTTC.

The sample holds many counts of this clonotype. This chain joins TRBV5-1 and TRBJ1-1; D unresolved. The CDR3 sequence is 17 residues long. V lost 6 bases and J lost 3, with 24 bases in between. Per germline, CDR1 SGHRS and CDR2 YFSETQ. In DNA, the CDR3 is TGCGCCAGCAAGATCCGCCCCCGGGGAGGAGTGGACACTGAAGCTTTCTTT. Encoded protein: CASKIRPRGGVDTEAFF.

This clonotype was found a few times. The J gene is TRBJ2-1, the V gene TRBV6-1, with 8 bases aligning to TRBD1. The CDR3 has 14 residues. V trimming: 6 bases; J trimming: 8 bases; junction bases outside the gene matches: 9. Germline-derived CDR1 and CDR2 are MNHNS and SASEGT. The CDR3 region has the DNA TGTGCCAGCAGGGGGCAGGGGGCTCGCGATGAGCAGTTCTTC. Residues: CASRGQGARDEQFF.

The J gene is TRBJ1-2, the V gene TRBV4-1; TRBD1 aligns across 9 bases. Germline V lookup: CDR1 MGHRA, CDR2 YSYEKL. V dropped 4 bases and J dropped 6; count of bases not matched to a gene: 15. CDR3 size: 17 residues. The chain's CDR3 is CASSLPGQGFRRHGYTF. Here the CDR3 DNA reads TGCGCCAGCAGCCTACCGGGACAGGGCTTCAGACGTCATGGCTACACCTTC.

The table lists this clonotype with a few counts. One end of the junction fails to match germline, which may point to a read error. The CDR3 spells CASNLDQSF. Written as DNA, the CDR3 is TGTGCCAGCAATCTCGACCAGAGCTTC. The J gene is TRBJ2-5, the V gene TRBV27; no clear D gene. The CDR3 consists of 9 residues. CDR1 MNHEY and CDR2 SMNVEV come from the germline V gene (reference sequence).

This clonotype turned up a few times. One end of the junction fails to match germline, which may point to a read error. This rearrangement joins TRBV4-1 to TRBJ2-2; D is uncertain. The CDR3 is 15 amino acids. The germline gives CDR1 MGHRA, CDR2 YSYEKL. The CDR3 nucleotides read TGCGCCAGCAGCCAGGGTGGTATCAACACTGGGGAGCTGTTTTTT. Its protein is CASSQGGINTGELFF.

The genes are TRBV6-5 and TRBJ2-1; D gene unclear. The CDR3 is 15 residues long. Germline V gene lookup returns CDR1 MNHEY and CDR2 SVGAGI. Deletions cut 2 bases from V and 4 bases from J, with 12 bases between. CDR3 DNA: TGTGCCAGCAGTTACGAGGAGAACCTATACAATGAGCAGTTCTTC. It codes for CASSYEENLYNEQFF.

The CDR3 sequence is CSASSSVAGGHFVDTQYF. The CDR3 DNA is TGCAGTGCTAGCTCGTCGGTAGCGGGGGGGCATTTTGTAGATACGCAGTATTTT. The V call is TRBV20-1, the J call TRBJ2-3; 11 bases fit TRBD2. CDR3 length equals 18 residues. Per the germline V gene, CDR1 is DFQATT and CDR2 is SNEGSKA (reference sequence). Trimming removed 3 bases from V and 5 bases from J; junction bases left unmatched: 16.

This clonotype was seen a handful of times. This rearrangement joins TRBV2 to TRBJ2-3; no clear D gene. The CDR3 is 16 amino acids. Trimming shortened V by 1 base and J by 0 bases, and 11 bases separated the two germline ends. Per the germline V gene, CDR1 is SNHLY and CDR2 is FYNNEI. The chain's CDR3 is CASSEDDGLSTDTQYF. The CDR3 region has the DNA TGTGCCAGCAGTGAAGACGACGGATTGAGCACAGATACGCAGTATTTT.